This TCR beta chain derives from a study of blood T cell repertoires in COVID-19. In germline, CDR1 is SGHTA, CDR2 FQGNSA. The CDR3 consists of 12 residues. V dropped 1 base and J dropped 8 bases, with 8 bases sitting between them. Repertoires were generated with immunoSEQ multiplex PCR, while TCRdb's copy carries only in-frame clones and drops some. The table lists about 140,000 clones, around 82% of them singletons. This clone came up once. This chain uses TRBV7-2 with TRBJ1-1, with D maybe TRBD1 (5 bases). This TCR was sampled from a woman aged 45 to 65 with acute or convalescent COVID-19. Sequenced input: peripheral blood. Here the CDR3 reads CASSLEGVEAFF. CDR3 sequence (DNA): TGTGCCAGCAGCTTAGAAGGGGTAGAAGCTTTCTTT.